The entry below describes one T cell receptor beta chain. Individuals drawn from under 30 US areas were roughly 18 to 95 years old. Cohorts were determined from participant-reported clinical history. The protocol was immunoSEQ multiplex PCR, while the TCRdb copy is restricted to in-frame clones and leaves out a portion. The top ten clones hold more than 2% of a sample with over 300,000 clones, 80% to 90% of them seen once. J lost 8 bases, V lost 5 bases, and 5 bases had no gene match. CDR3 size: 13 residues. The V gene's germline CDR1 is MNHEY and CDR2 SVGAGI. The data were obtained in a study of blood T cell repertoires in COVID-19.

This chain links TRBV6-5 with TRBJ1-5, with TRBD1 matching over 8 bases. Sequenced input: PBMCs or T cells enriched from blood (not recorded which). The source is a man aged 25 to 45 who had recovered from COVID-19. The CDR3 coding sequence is TGTGCCAGCAGTCAGGACAGGGTGAAGCCCCAGCATTTT. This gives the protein CASSQDRVKPQHF.